This is a list of T cell receptor beta chains from one sample in a study of shared clonotypes between healthy human individuals. Method: immunoSEQ multiplex PCR; TCRdb's copy keeps in-frame clones and lacks some. The table records millions of clones, about 95% of them present only once. Sequencing was done on a sample of naive CD8+ T cells sorted from blood. The receptors derive from a man aged 18 to 35 in good health. Both conserved end residues are part of each CDR3. Each record gives: J gene, V gene, D gene, clone size, CDR3 DNA, CDR3 protein. The D gene is left open where the match is weak. Clone size appears in some rows only: once, few, many, or a class for an expanded clone.

TRBJ2-5 | TRBV6-6 | NA | NA | TGTGCCAGCACCCCCTTGAGACTACAAGAGACCCAGTACTTC | CASTPLRLQETQYF
TRBJ1-2 | TRBV28 | NA | NA | TGTGCCAGCAGAGGGTCTAACTATGGCTACACCTTC | CASRGSNYGYTF
TRBJ2-3 | TRBV5-1 | NA | NA | TGCGCCAGCAGCCCCACAGGACCCAACTATACGCAGTATTTT | CASSPTGPNYTQYF
TRBJ1-6 | TRBV4-1 | NA | once | TGCGCCAGCAGCAAACAGGTGCTGAATTCACCCCTCCACTTT | CASSKQVLNSPLHF
TRBJ2-4 | TRBV29-1 | NA | NA | TGCAGCGTTGTTTCTGTAGCCAAAAACATTCAGTACTTC | CSVVSVAKNIQYF
TRBJ2-2 | TRBV10-3 | TRBD2 | NA | TGTGCCATCAGTGATTCGGGACTAGCGGGAGGGCTAAACACCGGGGAGCTGTTTTTT | CAISDSGLAGGLNTGELFF
TRBJ2-3 | TRBV30 | TRBD2 | NA | TGTGCCTCCGTTAGCGGGAGTCTTCCCACAGATACGCAGTATTTT | CASVSGSLPTDTQYF
TRBJ1-1 | TRBV10-3 | NA | once | TGTGCCATCAGTGACCCCCTAAAGACACCTTACACTGAAGCTTTCTTT | CAISDPLKTPYTEAFF
TRBJ2-7 | TRBV9 | NA | NA | TGTGCCAGCAGCGTCAACCCGACGTACTCCTACGAGCAGTACTTC | CASSVNPTYSYEQYF
TRBJ2-7 | TRBV30 | NA | NA | TGTGCCTGGAGTGTAGGGGACGGGGCTTTGACCTACGAGCAGTACTTC | CAWSVGDGALTYEQYF
TRBJ1-1 | TRBV19 | NA | NA | TGTGCCAGTAGCACCCGGGACTCCCTTGTTTATGAAGCTTTCTTT | CASSTRDSLVYEAFF
TRBJ1-2 | TRBV27 | NA | NA | TGTGCCAGCAGTTTCTCGGGCGATGGCTACACCTTT | CASSFSGDGYTF
TRBJ2-7 | TRBV7-9 | NA | NA | TGTGCCAGCAGCTTAGATAGGTCCCACGGGCGCGAGCAGTACTTC | CASSLDRSHGREQYF
TRBJ2-5 | TRBV10-3 | NA | NA | TGTGCCATCAGGGCGCGCAGCCAAGAGACCCAGTACTTC | CAIRARSQETQYF
TRBJ2-7 | TRBV11-3 | TRBD1 | NA | TGTGCCAGCAGCTTAGGGACAGGGCCTTCCTACGAGCAGTACTTC | CASSLGTGPSYEQYF
TRBJ1-1 | TRBV4-1 | TRBD1 | NA | TGCGCCAGCCGACAGGGGAACACTGAAGCTTTCTTT | CASRQGNTEAFF
TRBJ2-2 | TRBV7-9 | NA | NA | TGTGCCAGCAGGCAGAACACCGGGGAGCTGTTTTTT | CASRQNTGELFF
TRBJ2-7 | TRBV5-6 | TRBD1 | NA | TGTGCCAGCAACAGGGGCGGGGAGCAGTACTTC | CASNRGGEQYF
TRBJ1-1 | TRBV6-6 | NA | NA | TGTGCCAGCAGGGTACAGGGAGGGTACACTGAAGCTTTCTTT | CASRVQGGYTEAFF
TRBJ2-7 | TRBV5-4 | NA | NA | TGTGCCAGCAGCTTTATGGGCGGGGATTTAAGCGAGCAGTACTTC | CASSFMGGDLSEQYF
TRBJ2-7 | TRBV6-5 | NA | NA | TGTGCCAGCACCCAAGGCTACGAGCAGTACTTC | CASTQGYEQYF
TRBJ1-1 | TRBV2 | NA | NA | TGTGCCATTAGCGGGGGGCCCAGGTCCCGGAACACTGAAGCTTTCTTT | CAISGGPRSRNTEAFF
TRBJ1-1 | TRBV13 | NA | NA | TGTGCCAGCAGCTTGATGGGGGTAGGCACTGAAGCTTTCTTT | CASSLMGVGTEAFF
TRBJ2-7 | TRBV29-1 | TRBD2 | NA | TGCAGCGTTGAGGGACTAGCGGGAGGGCCCTACGAGCAGTACTTC | CSVEGLAGGPYEQYF
TRBJ2-1 | TRBV2 | TRBD2 | NA | TGTGCCAGCAGCCGACTAGCGGGAGGGGGATACAATGAGCAGTTCTTC | CASSRLAGGGYNEQFF
TRBJ2-5 | TRBV2 | NA | NA | TGTGCCAGCAGTGAACCTGTTCTAGAGACCCAGTACTTC | CASSEPVLETQYF
TRBJ2-1 | TRBV11-2 | TRBD2 | NA | TGTGCCAGCAGCTTAGTATGGGGGGGGACTAGCGACCATAAGGAGCAGTTCTTC | CASSLVWGGTSDHKEQFF
TRBJ1-1 | TRBV13 | NA | NA | TGTGCCAGCAGTTCCCCCGTTGAGGCTGAAGCTTTCTTT | CASSSPVEAEAFF
TRBJ2-7 | TRBV19 | NA | NA | TGTGCCAGTAGTCCCTCTGTTGGCCTCTACGAGCAGTACTTC | CASSPSVGLYEQYF
TRBJ1-1 | TRBV11-2 | NA | NA | TGTGCCAGCAGCTCATGGGGGGACGGACTTGAAGCTTTCTTT | CASSSWGDGLEAFF
TRBJ2-2 | TRBV6-5 | NA | NA | TGTGCCAGCAGTTACTCGATCAGGGTGACCGGGGAGCTGTTTTTT | CASSYSIRVTGELFF
TRBJ2-1 | TRBV6-1 | NA | NA | TGTGCCAGCAGTGAAGCTGGGGGCTCCTACAATGAGCAGTTCTTC | CASSEAGGSYNEQFF
TRBJ2-1 | TRBV11-2 | TRBD2 | NA | TGTGCCAGCAGCCCGCCGGGACTAGCGGGAGGTGAGCAGTTCTTC | CASSPPGLAGGEQFF
TRBJ1-3 | TRBV7-9 | TRBD1 | NA | TGTGCCAGCAGCTTAGTCGGACAGGGGGCTGTCACCATATATTTT | CASSLVGQGAVTIYF
TRBJ2-5 | TRBV4-3 | NA | once | TGCGCCAGCAGCCAAGATCCCAGGGCCGGAGAGACCCAGTACTTC | CASSQDPRAGETQYF